Listed here is a single TCR beta chain. What it binds is unknown. This specimen belongs to a study of a mutant IDH1 vaccine in newly diagnosed glioma. Study conclusions and caveats: Pseudoprogression looked unconnected to shifts in top peripheral T cell clonotypes.

Specified time point: week 11, during vaccination. In every dose of vaccine, 300 ug of mutant IDH1 20-mer peptide was given alongside topical imiquimod. Germline CDR1 reads SGHAT; CDR2 reads FQNNGV. Between the trimmed V and J ends, which lost 0 bases and 4 bases, there was a span of 12 bases. The CDR3 consists of 15 residues. TCRdb keeps only in-frame clones here, not all; method: immunoSEQ multiplex PCR. Found here are under 40,000 clones, about 78% of them singletons; the top ten hold approximately 24%. This clonotype originated in a man aged 25-45 years with glioma. This chain joins TRBV11-2 and TRBJ1-1, with D possibly TRBD1 on 6 matching bases. The specimen was PBMCs, collected from a glioma patient whose treatment included an IDH1 peptide vaccine. This chain's CDR3 is CASSLDPGAVTEAFF. In DNA form, the CDR3 reads TGTGCCAGCAGCTTAGACCCGGGGGCGGTCACTGAAGCTTTCTTT.